The 25 T cell receptor beta chains below all came from one sample that was sequenced in a study of vaccination and CD4 T cells after COVID-19. These receptors have no identified antigens. Treatment indicated: roughly 10-day PBMC culture with coronavirus spike peptide pools or control peptides (ViraFEST assay). Oncomine TCR Beta short-read sequencing was applied to DNA from cultured CD4+ T cells. TCRdb reprocessed the PCR reads with MiXCR, giving one entry per CDR3 protein. The table shows about 20,000 distinct CDR3 sequences, with roughly 54% occurring only once. The sample taken for sequencing was CD4+ T cells from blood, cultured in vitro. All receptors come from a human donor who had recovered from COVID-19.

There are a few counts of this clonotype. The CDR3: CAWSRDSNQPQHF. As DNA, the CDR3 is TGTGCCTGGAGTAGGGACAGCAATCAGCCCCAGCATTTT. The genes are TRBV30 and TRBJ1-5; D possibly corresponds to TRBD1 (5 bases). Germline V gene lookup returns CDR1 GTSNPN and CDR2 SVGIG (reference sequence). V lost 2 bases to trimming and J lost 1 base, with 6 bases between them. CDR3 length: 13 amino acids.

The rearrangement links TRBV6-2 or TRBV6-3 to TRBJ2-7, with TRBD2 matching over 14 bases. Germline V CDR1 and CDR2: MNHEY, SVGEGT. J lost 7 bases, V lost 5 bases, and 4 bases had no gene match. The CDR3 consists of 14 residues. This chain's CDR3 is CASSRLAGGVEQYF. CDR3 coding DNA: TGTGCCAGCAGTCGACTAGCGGGAGGGGTAGAGCAGTACTTC.

The V and J genes are TRBV20-1 and TRBJ2-7, with 13 bases identical to TRBD2. Looked up from germline, CDR1 is DFQATT and CDR2 is SNEGSKA (reference sequence). There are 14 residues in the CDR3. Trimming took 1 base from V and 5 from J; bases not matched to a gene: 2. CDR3 protein: CSARGLAGGHEQYF. CDR3 coding DNA: TGCAGTGCTAGAGGACTAGCGGGAGGCCACGAGCAGTACTTC.

The chain has TRBV2 and TRBJ2-7, with D unresolved. This CDR3 is built from 12 residues. The V gene's germline CDR1 is SNHLY and CDR2 FYNNEI. Deletions cut 6 bases from V and 3 bases from J, with 9 bases between. Here the CDR3 DNA reads TGTGCCAGCAGCGTAGGCCTCTACGAGCAGTACTTC. Amino acids: CASSVGLYEQYF.

This clonotype was counted between two and nine times. The chain links TRBV7-9 to TRBJ1-5, with a possible D match to TRBD1 (5 bases). The CDR3 is 14 amino acids. CDR1 SEHNR and CDR2 FQNEAQ come from the germline V gene (reference sequence). Trimming shortened V by 1 base and J by 4 bases, and 8 bases separated the two germline ends. This CDR3 reads CASSLVTENQPQHF. The CDR3 DNA follows: TGTGCCAGCAGCTTAGTGACAGAAAATCAGCCCCAGCATTTT.

V gene TRBV5-4 combines with J gene TRBJ2-7, with D possibly matching TRBD2 (6 bases). CDR1 and CDR2 (germline): SGHNT, YYREEE (reference sequence). CDR3 size: 13 residues. Trimming pared 4 bases from V and 6 bases from J, leaving 14 bases between. The CDR3 spells CASSRGGAGEQYF. CDR3 nucleotides: TGTGCCAGCAGCCGGGGCGGGGCGGGCGAGCAGTACTTC.

The chain employs TRBV11-2 and TRBJ2-5; D perhaps matches TRBD1 (5 bases). The CDR3 spans 13 residues. In germline, CDR1 is SGHAT, CDR2 FQNNGV. V was shortened by 2 bases and J by 2 bases, with 6 bases between the two germline ends. In DNA form, the CDR3 reads TGTGCCAGCAGCTTAAACAGGCAAGAGACCCAGTACTTC. Protein product: CASSLNRQETQYF.

This chain connects TRBV11-3 to TRBJ2-1; 7 bases map to TRBD2. CDR1 SGHNT and CDR2 YENEEA come from the germline V gene. V shed 3 bases, J shed 6 bases, and the junction held 11 bases outside the gene matches. The CDR3 is made up of 16 amino acids. This CDR3 is CASSLETGPSGNEQFF. CDR3 bases: TGTGCCAGCAGCTTGGAAACGGGACCTAGCGGCAATGAGCAGTTCTTC. The whole variable domain, filled in from reference TRBV11-3 and TRBJ2-1, reads EAGVVQSPRYKIIEKKQPVAFWCNPISGHNTLYWYLQNLGQGPELLIRYENEEAVDDSQLPKDRFSAERLKGVDSTLKIQPAELGDSAVYLCASSLETGPSGNEQFFGPGTRLTVL.

This rearrangement joins TRBV5-6 to TRBJ1-2; D is uncertain. Trimming shortened V by 3 bases and J by 4 bases, and 16 bases separated the two germline ends. The CDR3 has 15 residues. Germline CDR1 reads SGHDT; CDR2 reads YYEEEE. In nucleotides, the CDR3 is TGTGCCAGCAGCTCACTTAACTTCCGGGGCTATGGCTACACCTTC. It encodes CASSSLNFRGYGYTF.

The chain is built from TRBV20-1 and TRBJ1-2; the D gene is possibly TRBD1 (5 bases). The V gene lost 5 bases and the J gene lost 4 bases, with 11 bases spanning the gap. This CDR3 region has 12 residues. The V gene's germline CDR1 is DFQATT and CDR2 SNEGSKA (reference sequence). The CDR3 loop is CSAEDRVYGYTF. For the CDR3, the DNA is TGCAGTGCTGAAGACAGAGTCTATGGCTACACCTTC.

This clonotype was detected a few times. The gene calls are TRBV10-3 and TRBJ1-4, with D possibly being TRBD1 (5 bases). Per germline, CDR1 ENHRY and CDR2 SYGVKD. With 0 bases removed from V and 2 bases from J, the gap between germline ends came to 7 bases. This CDR3 comprises 15 residues. The CDR3 nucleotides read TGTGCCATCAGTGAGTCGGGGGGGACTAATGAAAAACTGTTTTTT. Protein sequence: CAISESGGTNEKLFF.

This rearrangement joins TRBV7-9 to TRBJ1-1; D might be TRBD1 (5 bases). The CDR3 has 14 residues. With 4 bases removed from V and 7 bases from J, the gap between germline ends came to 16 bases. Per the germline V gene, CDR1 is SEHNR and CDR2 is FQNEAQ (reference sequence). The CDR3, as DNA: TGTGCCAGCAGCTCAGGACGGCTGGGGGTTGAAGCTTTCTTT. It is translated as CASSSGRLGVEAFF. The full variable domain, completed using reference TRBV7-9 and TRBJ1-1, is DTGVSQNPRHKITKRGQNVTFRCDPISEHNRLYWYRQTLGQGPEFLTYFQNEAQLEKSRLLSDRFSAERPKGSFSTLEIQRTEQGDSAMYLCASSSGRLGVEAFFGQGTRLTVV.

Written as DNA, the CDR3 is TGTGCCAGCAGTTTAAATAGCGGGGGCCAAGAGACCCAGTACTTC. Protein product: CASSLNSGGQETQYF. The J gene is TRBJ2-5, the V gene TRBV27; 9 bases agree with TRBD2. The CDR3 has 15 residues. V lost 2 bases, J lost 1 base, and 2 bases stayed unmatched. Germline CDR1 and CDR2: MNHEY and SMNVEV (reference sequence).

The sample holds one count of this clonotype. The rearrangement joins TRBV30 to TRBJ1-6, with D uncertain. CDR3 length: 13 residues. V was cut by 1 base and J by 4 bases, with 5 bases left in between. CDR1 and CDR2 (germline): GTSNPN, SVGIG (reference sequence). The CDR3 spells CAWSGQYNSPLHF. The CDR3 DNA follows: TGTGCCTGGAGTGGTCAGTATAATTCACCCCTCCACTTT.

The chain combines TRBV2 with TRBJ1-1; D not resolved. Per germline, CDR1 SNHLY and CDR2 FYNNEI. Trimming shortened V by 6 bases and J by 1 base, and 9 bases separated the two germline ends. The CDR3 sequence is 13 residues long. Here the CDR3 reads CASRYGENTEAFF. DNA of the CDR3: TGTGCCAGCAGGTATGGGGAGAACACTGAAGCTTTCTTT. Using reference TRBV2 and TRBJ1-1 for the parts outside the CDR3, the full variable domain is EPEVTQTPSHQVTQMGQEVILRCVPISNHLYFYWYRQILGQKVEFLVSFYNNEISEKSEIFDDQFSVERPDGSNFTLKIRSTKLEDSAMYFCASRYGENTEAFFGQGTRLTVV.

The V gene is TRBV10-3, the J gene TRBJ2-1; 10 nucleotides align to TRBD1. Germline-derived CDR1 and CDR2 are ENHRY and SYGVKD. This CDR3 has 15 amino acids. With 6 bases clipped from V and 6 bases from J, the junction kept 8 bases outside the gene matches. This CDR3 is CAISVDRGLSNEQFF. Written as DNA, the CDR3 is TGTGCCATCAGCGTGGACAGGGGGTTAAGCAATGAGCAGTTCTTC.

V is TRBV27 and J is TRBJ2-7; D is uncertain. CDR1 is MNHEY and CDR2 is SMNVEV in the germline V gene (reference sequence). The CDR3 has 14 amino acids. V was clipped by 6 bases and J by 0 bases, with 12 bases between them. The CDR3 nucleotides read TGTGCCAGCAGAAATGGACGCCTCTCCTACGAGCAGTACTTC. Amino acid sequence: CASRNGRLSYEQYF.

The rearrangement joins TRBV15 to TRBJ2-4; D gene ambiguous. Germline assignment: CDR1 LNHNV and CDR2 YYDKDF (reference sequence). This CDR3 region has 15 residues. Trimming shortened V by 4 bases and J by 0 bases, and 10 bases separated the two germline ends. DNA for the CDR3: TGTGCCACCAGCATGACCGCTCTAGCCAAAAACATTCAGTACTTC. Protein: CATSMTALAKNIQYF.

This chain links TRBV24-1 with TRBJ2-2, with 9 bases that match TRBD1. The CDR3 sequence is 15 residues long. Germline lookup yields CDR1 KGHDR and CDR2 SFDVKD. The junction had 4 bases not matched to a gene; V was cut back by 5 bases and J by 4 bases. The CDR3 bases are TGTGCCACCAGTGCGGGGACAGGGTCCACCGGGGAGCTGTTTTTT. This codes for CATSAGTGSTGELFF.

This chain connects TRBV7-2 to TRBJ2-5; TRBD2 matches 9 bases. Germline V gene sequence: CDR1 SGHTA, CDR2 FQGNSA. This CDR3 region has 14 residues. V shed 3 bases, J shed 2 bases, and the junction held 1 base outside the gene matches. CDR3 residues: CASSLGLAQETQYF. As DNA, the CDR3 is TGTGCCAGCAGCTTGGGACTAGCTCAAGAGACCCAGTACTTC.

This clonotype was recorded only once. This rearrangement joins TRBV19 to TRBJ1-1; D is possibly TRBD1 (5 bases). The V end was cut by 0 bases, the J end by 4 bases, with 24 bases between. CDR3 size: 19 residues. Germline V CDR1 and CDR2: LNHDA, SQIVND (reference sequence). The CDR3 nucleotides are TGTGCCAGTAGTATAGATCTAAGACCCGGGGCCTCCCTAGCCACTGAAGCTTTCTTT. Protein: CASSIDLRPGASLATEAFF.

The chain combines TRBV5-4 with TRBJ1-2, with 7 bases aligning to TRBD1. Germline assignment: CDR1 SGHNT and CDR2 YYREEE (reference sequence). This CDR3 has 13 amino acids. J lost 2 bases, V lost 5 bases, and 3 bases had no gene match. The CDR3 DNA reads TGTGCCAGCAGGCCGGGACAGAACTATGGCTACACCTTC. Translation gives CASRPGQNYGYTF.

The CDR3 coding sequence is TGTGCCAGCAGCTTAGGTCTGGGAGGGAGAAACACTGAAGCTTTCTTT. This gives the protein CASSLGLGGRNTEAFF. The rearrangement uses TRBV7-9 and TRBJ1-1; D gene unclear. Trimming shortened V by 1 base and J by 2 bases, and 14 bases separated the two germline ends. The V gene's germline CDR1 is SEHNR and CDR2 FQNEAQ (reference sequence). The CDR3 sequence is 16 residues long.

This chain joins TRBV30 and TRBJ2-2; no reliable D call. V dropped 0 bases and J dropped 6 bases, with 8 bases sitting between them. CDR3 length equals 13 residues. In germline, CDR1 is GTSNPN, CDR2 SVGIG (reference sequence). CDR3 amino acids: CAWSVLGSGELFF. As DNA, the CDR3 is TGTGCCTGGAGTGTCTTGGGATCCGGGGAGCTGTTTTTT.

The V call is TRBV7-9, the J call TRBJ2-3; no clear D gene. Germline CDR1 and CDR2: SEHNR and FQNEAQ (reference sequence). With 1 base removed from V and 0 bases from J, the gap between germline ends came to 8 bases. The CDR3 extends over 15 amino acids. The CDR3 here is CASSLGTPSTDTQYF. The CDR3 DNA sequence: TGTGCCAGCAGCTTAGGCACACCTAGCACAGATACGCAGTATTTT.